The clone carrying this T cell receptor beta chain is a singleton in its sample. These data originate in a study of blood T cell repertoires in COVID-19. Study context: Samples of COVID-19 (acute and convalescent) were obtained from the United States, Italy and Spain. T cells, B-cell-depleted T cells, or PBMCs supplied cDNA or gDNA.

As processed by the authors: From reference gene primer amplification, estimates of nucleated cell counts were derived. Sequenced by immunoSEQ multiplex PCR; TCRdb stores in-frame clones only, minus some. That table is the source of V, J and clone size, and D and trimming were worked out from the DNA. Here the sample spans 150,000 to 200,000 clones, under 85% being singletons. Specimen: peripheral blood. This clonotype was sampled from a woman in her 70s with COVID-19, enrolled during active disease.

In DNA, the CDR3 is TGTGCCAGCAGCCAAGAGAGGGGGCGTGGGCAGGGGTACGATGAGCAGTTCTTC. The encoded protein is CASSQERGRGQGYDEQFF. The rearrangement uses TRBV4-2 and TRBJ2-1, with 7 bases lining up with TRBD1. The CDR3 consists of 18 residues. The V gene end was trimmed by 0 bases and the J gene end by 8 bases; junction bases not matched to a gene: 16. Germline-derived CDR1 and CDR2 are LGHNA and YNFKEQ.